What follows describes a single TCR beta chain. The antigen remains undetermined. Generated by immunoSEQ multiplex PCR, the TCRdb table keeps only in-frame clones and is missing some. The data hold some 410,000 clones, with 92% observed a single time. Treatment specified: around 19 received Ad26.COV2.S at low or high dose, single or two shots; several received placebo; per-sample allocation not given. It was on day 63 after the first vaccine or placebo injection that samples were taken. Within Boston, the person who donated was an adult of 18-55 years. Ad26.COV2.S expressed prefusion-stabilized spike from the original Wuhan strain. The sample belongs to a study of Ad26.COV2.S vaccination and SARS-CoV-2 variants. Study-level information: Ad26.COV2.S, an intramuscular injection, was given once or twice 56 days apart.

V was shortened by 1 base and J by 3 bases, with 9 bases between the two germline ends. This CDR3 is built from 14 residues. Looked up from germline, CDR1 is LGHNA and CDR2 is YSLEER. Study conclusions and caveats: Vaccine recipients surpassed placebo recipients in spike-specific TCR breadth.

This receptor was identified in a person between 18 and 65 years old who received the Ad26.COV2.S COVID-19 vaccine or a placebo. The sample here was peripheral blood, taken in a trial of Ad26.COV2.S vaccine versus placebo. The V and J genes are TRBV4-3 and TRBJ2-5; D is undetermined. CDR3 protein: CASSQGGIEETQYF. In DNA, the CDR3 is TGCGCCAGCAGCCAAGGTGGGATAGAAGAGACCCAGTACTTC.